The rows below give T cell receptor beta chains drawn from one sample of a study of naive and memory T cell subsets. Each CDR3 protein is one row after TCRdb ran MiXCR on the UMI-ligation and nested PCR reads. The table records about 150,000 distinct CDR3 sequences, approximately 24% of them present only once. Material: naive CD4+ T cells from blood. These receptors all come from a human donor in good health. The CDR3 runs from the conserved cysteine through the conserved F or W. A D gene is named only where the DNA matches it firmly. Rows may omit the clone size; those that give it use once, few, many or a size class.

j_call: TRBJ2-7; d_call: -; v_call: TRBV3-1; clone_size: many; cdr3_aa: CASSPEPGLYSYEQYF; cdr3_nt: TGTGCCAGCAGCCCTGAACCGGGACTGTACTCCTACGAGCAGTACTTC
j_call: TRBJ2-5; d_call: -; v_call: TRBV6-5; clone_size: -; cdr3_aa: CASSRGAPAQTQYF; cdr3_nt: TGTGCCAGCAGTCGAGGCGCCCCCGCGCAGACCCAGTACTTC
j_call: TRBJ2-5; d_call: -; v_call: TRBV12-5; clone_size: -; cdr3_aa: CASGLGSRKETQYF; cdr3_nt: TGTGCTAGTGGTTTGGGATCGCGAAAAGAGACCCAGTACTTC
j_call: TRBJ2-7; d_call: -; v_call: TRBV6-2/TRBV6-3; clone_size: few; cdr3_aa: CASRRGMVTDHEQYF; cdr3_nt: TGTGCCAGCAGACGAGGGATGGTTACAGACCACGAGCAGTACTTC
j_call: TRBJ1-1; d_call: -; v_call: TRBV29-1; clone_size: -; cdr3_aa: CSVGDALKNTEAFF; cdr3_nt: TGCAGCGTTGGGGACGCGCTGAAGAACACTGAAGCTTTCTTT
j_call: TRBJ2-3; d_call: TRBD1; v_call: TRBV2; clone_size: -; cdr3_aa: CASSRGFRNTDTQYF; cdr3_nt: TGTGCCAGCAGCAGGGGGTTTCGGAACACAGATACGCAGTATTTT
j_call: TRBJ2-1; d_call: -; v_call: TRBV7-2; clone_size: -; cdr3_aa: CDSSLALRSGHPSF; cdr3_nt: TGTGACAGCAGCTTAGCTCTCAGGTCCGGACACCCTAGTTTC
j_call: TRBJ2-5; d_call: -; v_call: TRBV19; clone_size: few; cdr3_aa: CASSPPGTGWQETQYF; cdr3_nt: TGTGCCAGTAGTCCCCCCGGGACTGGGTGGCAAGAGACCCAGTACTTC
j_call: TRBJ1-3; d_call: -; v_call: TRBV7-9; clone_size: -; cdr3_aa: CASSLYTFTSGNTIYF; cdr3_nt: TGTGCCAGCAGCTTATATACCTTTACCTCTGGAAACACCATATATTTT
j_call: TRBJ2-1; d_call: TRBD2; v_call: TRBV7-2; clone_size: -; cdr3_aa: CASSPVGAGVRNEQFF; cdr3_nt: TGTGCCAGCAGCCCAGTTGGAGCGGGAGTCCGCAATGAGCAGTTCTTC
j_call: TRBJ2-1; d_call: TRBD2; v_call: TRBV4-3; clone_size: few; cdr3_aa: CASSQLLAGDNEQFF; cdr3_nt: TGCGCCAGCAGCCAGCTACTAGCGGGAGACAATGAGCAGTTCTTC
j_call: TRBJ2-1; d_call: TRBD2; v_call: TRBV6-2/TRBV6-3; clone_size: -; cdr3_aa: CASSRPSGRLNEQFF; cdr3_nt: TGTGCCAGCAGCAGACCTAGCGGGAGGCTCAATGAGCAGTTCTTC
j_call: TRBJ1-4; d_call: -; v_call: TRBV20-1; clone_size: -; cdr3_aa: CSARDLEGGNEKLFF; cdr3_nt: TGCAGTGCTAGAGATTTGGAAGGGGGGAATGAAAAACTGTTTTTT
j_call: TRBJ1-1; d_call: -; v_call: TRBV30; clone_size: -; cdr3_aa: CAWSVRPGNLAASAFF; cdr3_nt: TGTGCCTGGAGTGTACGCCCGGGGAACCTTGCGGCGTCGGCTTTCTTT
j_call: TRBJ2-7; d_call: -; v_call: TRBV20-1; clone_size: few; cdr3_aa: CSAHRSSYEQYF; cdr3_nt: TGCAGTGCTCACAGGTCCTCCTACGAGCAGTACTTC
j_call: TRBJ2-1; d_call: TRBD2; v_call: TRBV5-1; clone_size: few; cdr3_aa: CASSLASGRANNEQFF; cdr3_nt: TGCGCCAGCAGCTTGGCCAGCGGGAGGGCGAACAATGAGCAGTTCTTC